This is a list of T cell receptor beta chains from one sample in a study of OX40 agonist ivuxolimab in advanced cancers. Assay used: immunoSEQ multiplex PCR; TCRdb lists only in-frame clones, some missing. The repertoire includes under 55,000 clones, 75% to 85% of them detected once, and about 2% sits in the top ten. The sequences come from CD4+ or CD8+ T cells sorted from blood, collected in a trial of the OX40 agonist ivuxolimab. The source is an adult with an advanced solid tumor such as melanoma, head and neck, liver or kidney cancer. Each CDR3 is given without its conserved first and last residue. Fields, in order: V gene, CDR3 protein.

V gene: TRBV5-1; CDR3 protein: ASGQGAGGYT
V gene: TRBV9; CDR3 protein: ASSVDLAADTQY
V gene: TRBV5-6; CDR3 protein: ASSFTVSGANVLT
V gene: TRBV19; CDR3 protein: ASNRGRNSNQPQH
V gene: TRBV11-3; CDR3 protein: ASSPRTTTGELF
V gene: TRBV28; CDR3 protein: ASSSSGGGRYEQY
V gene: TRBV9; CDR3 protein: ASSVGPENIQY
V gene: TRBV28; CDR3 protein: ASSSELGEDNSPLH
V gene: TRBV30; CDR3 protein: AWRAGQRGNTIY
V gene: TRBV5-8; CDR3 protein: ASSSGQGRPYEQY
V gene: TRBV6-1; CDR3 protein: ASRGQINTEAF
V gene: TRBV28; CDR3 protein: ASSFSRADFPQH
V gene: TRBV5-1; CDR3 protein: ASSFSGGDQETQY
V gene: TRBV5-4; CDR3 protein: ASSLAPGQGHNEQF
V gene: TRBV29-1; CDR3 protein: SVADSGSPGEQY
V gene: TRBV6-1; CDR3 protein: ASGVPGQENTEAF
V gene: TRBV18; CDR3 protein: ASSPPGGHREAF
V gene: TRBV30; CDR3 protein: AWSGIYSNQPQH
V gene: TRBV2; CDR3 protein: ASPRGAGRGLTDTQY
V gene: TRBV11-3; CDR3 protein: ASSLGGASSYEQY
V gene: TRBV7-6; CDR3 protein: ASSSYGTSGQTQY
V gene: TRBV11-2; CDR3 protein: ASSLEVGFNNEQF
V gene: TRBV14; CDR3 protein: ASSLRVNYGYT
V gene: TRBV6-5; CDR3 protein: ASSYRNGRYEQY
V gene: TRBV2; CDR3 protein: ASSVVSSSTDTQY
V gene: TRBV6-1; CDR3 protein: ASRKEGAGANVLT
V gene: TRBV28; CDR3 protein: ASSVPGQGRGRQPQH
V gene: TRBV5-6; CDR3 protein: ASSATSGGTTDTQY
V gene: TRBV14; CDR3 protein: ASSPAAGVVYNEQF
V gene: TRBV14; CDR3 protein: ASSPTIEANYGYT
V gene: TRBV4-1; CDR3 protein: ASSQGVRGYQPQH
V gene: TRBV5-1; CDR3 protein: ASRGPSYEQY
V gene: TRBV11-3; CDR3 protein: ASSLVGGYT
V gene: TRBV29-1; CDR3 protein: SGEQGAETQY
V gene: TRBV6-5; CDR3 protein: ASSRGQLSYEQY
V gene: TRBV13; CDR3 protein: ASSSDRSYEQY
V gene: TRBV5-1; CDR3 protein: ASRGVLGPGELF
V gene: TRBV6-1; CDR3 protein: ASRETVQPQH
V gene: TRBV11-2; CDR3 protein: ASSLELAGGDNEQF
V gene: TRBV5-4; CDR3 protein: ASSTNRQGLNEQF
V gene: TRBV6-6; CDR3 protein: ASKEGASGDYEQY
V gene: TRBV19; CDR3 protein: ASSGVPGQGMIRETQY
V gene: TRBV5-1; CDR3 protein: ASSLAQQGGEQY
V gene: TRBV30; CDR3 protein: AWSADRENGYT
V gene: TRBV28; CDR3 protein: ASSLSGLVQY
V gene: TRBV28; CDR3 protein: ASKDWSGYT
V gene: TRBV28; CDR3 protein: ASSGGQGAGQPQH
V gene: TRBV19; CDR3 protein: ARRSQLRNSPLH
V gene: TRBV7-3; CDR3 protein: ASSLMGSGANVLT
V gene: TRBV6-5; CDR3 protein: ASSSTGYEQY
V gene: TRBV19; CDR3 protein: ASSIVGNTGELF
V gene: TRBV11-3; CDR3 protein: ASRDGQGAYEQY
V gene: TRBV25-1; CDR3 protein: ASSEVGRAQY
V gene: TRBV11-2; CDR3 protein: ASSQGYQETQY
V gene: TRBV5-4; CDR3 protein: ASSLQAGETQY
V gene: TRBV28; CDR3 protein: ASSFGGSQETQY
V gene: TRBV28; CDR3 protein: ASSFETGGNTEAF
V gene: TRBV18; CDR3 protein: ASWGGSVYNEQF
V gene: TRBV4-1; CDR3 protein: ASSQDRRIQETQY
V gene: TRBV11-2; CDR3 protein: ASSLEGQGGAADTQY